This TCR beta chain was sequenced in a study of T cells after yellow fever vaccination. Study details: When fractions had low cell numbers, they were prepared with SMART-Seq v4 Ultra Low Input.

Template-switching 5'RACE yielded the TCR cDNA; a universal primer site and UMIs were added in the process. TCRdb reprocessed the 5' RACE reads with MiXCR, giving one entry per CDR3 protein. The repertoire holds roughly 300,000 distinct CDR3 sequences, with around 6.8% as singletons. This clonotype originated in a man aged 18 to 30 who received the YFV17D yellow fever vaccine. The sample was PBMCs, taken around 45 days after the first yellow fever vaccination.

The CDR3 nucleotides are TGTGCCAGCAGCTTAGAACAGGGGGCGAGGGAGACCCAGTACTTC. Translated, it gives CASSLEQGARETQYF. The chain employs TRBV5-8 and TRBJ2-5; 9 bases fit TRBD1. CDR1 and CDR2 (germline): SGHTS, YDEGEE. J was trimmed by 5 bases and V by 2 bases; bases with no gene match: 7. There are 15 residues in the CDR3. The whole variable domain, filled in from reference TRBV5-8 and TRBJ2-5, reads EAGVTQSPTHLIKTRGQQATLRCSPISGHTSVYWYQQALGLGLQFLLWYDEGEERNRGNFPPRFSGRQFPNYSSELNVNALELEDSALYLCASSLEQGARETQYFGPGTRLLVL.